This note documents a single TCR beta chain sequence. Patients from Seattle were sampled longitudinally, starting during active infection. Methods used by the authors: Amplification of reference gene primers provided the estimated nucleated cell counts. Using immunoSEQ multiplex PCR, the repertoire was profiled, and TCRdb retains in-frame clones only, with some absent. That table supplies the V and J calls and clone size; D and trimming were determined from the DNA. The table shows 200,000 to 250,000 clones, with just under 90% occurring only once. The sample originates from a study of blood T cell repertoires in COVID-19. The overall study: Some COVID-19 samples were acute and others convalescent; all came from the United States, Italy and Spain. Sources were T cells, B-cell-depleted T cells, or PBMCs; the material itself was cDNA or gDNA.

This CDR3 comprises 12 residues. Trimming stripped 5 bases from V and 6 bases from J, with 11 bases between. Germline V gene lookup returns CDR1 SGHNT and CDR2 YYREEE (reference sequence). The TCR originated in a man aged 25-45 years with COVID-19, enrolled during active disease. V and J are TRBV5-4 and TRBJ1-2; D unclear. The sequenced sample consisted of peripheral blood. CDR3 in amino acids: CASSLPLHGYTF. The CDR3 nucleotides read TGTGCCAGCAGTCTACCCCTGCATGGCTACACCTTC.